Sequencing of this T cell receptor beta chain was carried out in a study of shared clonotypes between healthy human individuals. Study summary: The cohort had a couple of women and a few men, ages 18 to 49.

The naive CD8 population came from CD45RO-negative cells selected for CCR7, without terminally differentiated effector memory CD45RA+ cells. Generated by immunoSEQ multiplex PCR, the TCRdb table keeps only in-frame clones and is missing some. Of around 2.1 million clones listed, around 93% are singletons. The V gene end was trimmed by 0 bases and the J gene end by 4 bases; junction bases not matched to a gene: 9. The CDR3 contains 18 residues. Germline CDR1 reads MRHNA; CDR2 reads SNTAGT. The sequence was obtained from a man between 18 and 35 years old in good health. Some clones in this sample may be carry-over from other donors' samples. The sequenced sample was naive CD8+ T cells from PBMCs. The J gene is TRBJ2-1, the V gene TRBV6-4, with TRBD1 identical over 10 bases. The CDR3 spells CASSDSMGWDRGYNEQFF. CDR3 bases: TGTGCCAGCAGTGACTCGATGGGTTGGGACAGGGGTTACAATGAGCAGTTCTTC.